One and the same sample provided the 16 T cell receptor beta chains below, sequenced in a study of neoadjuvant anti-PD-1 for oral cavity cancer. The protocol was immunoSEQ multiplex PCR, while the TCRdb copy is restricted to in-frame clones and leaves out a portion. This sample yields tens of thousands of clones, of which around four fifths are seen a single time; roughly 3.4% belongs to the top ten. Sequences were derived from PBMCs, sampled before nivolumab (anti-PD-1) treatment. These receptors all come from a person aged 35 to 85 with oral cavity squamous cell carcinoma.

The rearrangement uses TRBV29-1 and TRBJ1-2; perhaps TRBD1 as D (6 bases). This CDR3 comprises 15 residues. CDR1 is SQVTM, CDR2 ANQGSEA, per germline. Trimming removed 4 bases from V and 6 bases from J, with 21 bases in between. The CDR3 is CSVATTGNEVDGYTF. Here the CDR3 DNA reads TGCAGCGTTGCTACCACAGGGAACGAAGTGGATGGCTACACCTTC.

The chain has TRBV7-6 and TRBJ2-1; D might be TRBD1 (5 bases). CDR1 and CDR2 (germline): SGHVS, FNYEAQ. This CDR3 region has 14 residues. V gave up 6 bases and J gave up 5 bases, with 14 bases separating them. The CDR3 is CASSPLDKNNEQFF. CDR3 coding DNA: TGTGCCAGCAGTCCCCTGGACAAAAACAATGAGCAGTTCTTC.

V and J are TRBV5-1 and TRBJ1-2; TRBD1 agrees at 7 bases. The CDR3 covers 14 residues. The V gene end was trimmed by 4 bases and the J gene end by 5 bases; junction bases not matched to a gene: 8. Germline-derived CDR1 and CDR2 are SGHRS and YFSETQ. Here the CDR3 reads CASSPRDRPYGYTF. The DNA for the CDR3 is TGCGCCAGCAGCCCGCGGGACAGACCTTATGGCTACACCTTC.

J is TRBJ1-3 and V is TRBV27, with TRBD1 matching 8 bases. V lost 4 bases and J lost 4; bases outside the gene matches: 6. CDR1 and CDR2 (germline): MNHEY, SMNVEV (reference sequence). The CDR3 length is 15 residues. The CDR3 loop is CASSSFGQGGNTIYF. CDR3 DNA: TGTGCCAGCAGTTCCTTCGGACAGGGAGGAAACACCATATATTTT.

This clone has only a few counts. The chain combines TRBV15 with TRBJ1-2; the match to TRBD1 covers 9 bases. The V gene end was trimmed by 3 bases and the J gene end by 7 bases; junction bases not matched to a gene: 6. This CDR3 region has 14 residues. Germline V gene data show CDR1 as LNHNV and CDR2 as YYDKDF (reference sequence). The CDR3 DNA reads TGTGCCACCAGCAGGGGGACAGGGCGGTCTGGCTACACCTTC. Protein product: CATSRGTGRSGYTF.

Only one count was recorded for this clone. V usage is TRBV5-1 and J usage is TRBJ1-5; TRBD1 agrees at 8 bases. This CDR3 comprises 13 residues. The germline gives CDR1 SGHRS, CDR2 YFSETQ. Trimming removed 5 bases from V and 5 bases from J; junction bases left unmatched: 3. CDR3 region: CASRTGDDQPQHF. The CDR3 DNA reads TGCGCCAGCAGGACAGGGGACGATCAGCCCCAGCATTTT.

The rearrangement links TRBV25-1 to TRBJ2-3; TRBD2 agrees at 10 bases. The CDR3 covers 17 residues. Per germline, CDR1 MGHDK and CDR2 SYGVNS. The J segment lost 6 bases and the V segment lost 4 bases, leaving 13 bases of the junction unmatched. The CDR3 spells CASSALAGVRGEDTQYF. The CDR3 bases are TGTGCCAGCAGTGCCCTAGCGGGAGTCCGGGGCGAGGATACGCAGTATTTT.

This chain joins TRBV9 and TRBJ2-3; D unclear. Germline-derived CDR1 and CDR2 are SGDLS and YYNGEE. This CDR3 contains 12 residues. Trimming took 0 bases from V and 6 from J, leaving 5 bases between them. This chain's CDR3 is CASSVVQDTQYF. The CDR3 DNA sequence: TGTGCCAGCAGCGTAGTACAGGATACGCAGTATTTT.

V usage is TRBV2 and J usage is TRBJ2-6; TRBD1 is a possible D gene (6 bases). From germline, CDR1 is SNHLY and CDR2 FYNNEI. This CDR3 comprises 16 residues. V lost 5 bases to trimming and J lost 3 bases, with 14 bases between them. DNA of the CDR3: TGTGCCAGCAGTCTCAGGGGCGCGGATGGGGCCAACGTCCTGACTTTC. Amino acid sequence: CASSLRGADGANVLTF.

This clone was observed once. The chain is built from TRBV7-6 and TRBJ2-7, with 9 bases fitting TRBD1. The CDR3 has 15 amino acids. Trimming cost V 3 bases and J 4 bases; bases outside gene matches: 7. The germline gives CDR1 SGHVS, CDR2 FNYEAQ. CDR3 nucleotide sequence: TGTGCCAGCAGCTTGAGGGGGGACAGGGAATACGAGCAGTACTTC. It codes for CASSLRGDREYEQYF.

To note about this clone: Other DNA sequences of this sample code for an identical CDR3. The chain's CDR3 is CASSLAGYSPLHF. CDR3 in DNA: TGCGCCAGCAGCCTCGCGGGTTATTCACCCCTCCACTTT. The chain combines TRBV5-1 with TRBJ1-6; no clear D gene. The CDR3 runs 13 residues. Trimming shortened V by 4 bases and J by 8 bases, and 10 bases separated the two germline ends. The germline CDR1 and CDR2 sequences are SGHRS and YFSETQ.

The chain couples TRBV5-6 to TRBJ1-2; D ambiguous. V dropped 1 base and J dropped 5 bases, with 12 bases sitting between them. This CDR3 comprises 14 residues. The germline CDR1 and CDR2 sequences are SGHDT and YYEEEE. The CDR3 spells CASSLIPGHYGYTF. The CDR3 nucleotides read TGTGCCAGCAGCTTGATTCCGGGTCATTATGGCTACACCTTC.

The J gene is TRBJ2-7, the V gene TRBV13, with D possibly matching TRBD1 (6 bases). This CDR3 contains 14 residues. CDR1 is PRHDT, CDR2 FYEKMQ, per germline (reference sequence). With 3 bases removed from V and 1 base from J, the gap between germline ends came to 10 bases. CDR3 in amino acids: CASSLGHGSYEQYF. The CDR3, as DNA: TGTGCCAGCAGCTTGGGACACGGATCCTACGAGCAGTACTTC. The full variable domain, in which reference TRBV13 and TRBJ2-7 provide the parts outside the CDR3, is AAGVIQSPRHLIKEKRETATLKCYPIPRHDTVYWYQQGPGQDPQFLISFYEKMQSDKGSIPDRFSAQQFSDYHSELNMSSLELGDSALYFCASSLGHGSYEQYFGPGTRLTVT.

The chain employs TRBV9 and TRBJ2-1, with D possibly TRBD2 on 5 matching bases. Trimming left V 0 bases short and J 8 bases short, with 18 bases between. The CDR3 contains 16 residues. Germline CDR1 is SGDLS and CDR2 is YYNGEE. The chain's CDR3 is CASSVGKNWRSDEQFF. CDR3 sequence (DNA): TGTGCCAGCAGCGTAGGTAAAAACTGGAGGAGTGATGAGCAGTTCTTC.

This sequence joins TRBV6-5 and TRBJ2-7, with 7 bases lining up with TRBD1. The CDR3 runs to 12 residues. Germline lookup yields CDR1 MNHEY and CDR2 SVGAGI. V dropped 4 bases and J dropped 13; count of bases not matched to a gene: 10. The CDR3 sequence is CASSSSTGWQYF. Written as DNA, the CDR3 is TGTGCCAGCAGTTCCTCGACAGGGTGGCAATACTTC.

On this clone itself: Germline and junction disagree at one end, which may indicate a read error. The chain uses TRBV29-1 and TRBJ2-7, with 8 positions matching TRBD1. The CDR3 is 16 amino acids. Germline loops: CDR1 SQVTM, CDR2 ANQGSEA. CDR3 sequence (DNA): TGCAGCGTTGAATACCCATGGGCAGGGGGCTCCAACGAGCAGTACTTC. Translating it yields CSVEYPWAGGSNEQYF.